The clone carrying this T cell receptor (beta chain) occurred many times. Its antigen is still unknown. The repertoire came from unfractionated whole blood and reflected all unsorted peripheral T cells. Four of the ten uninfected healthy control donors were sampled twice, about 13 weeks apart. The J segment lost 3 bases and the V segment lost 2 bases, leaving 4 bases of the junction unmatched. The CDR3 contains 14 residues. The V gene's germline CDR1 is DFQATT and CDR2 SNEGSKA (reference sequence). Alpha and beta constant-region primers primed reverse transcription of around 500 ng RNA. Each of the alpha and beta chains got its own library through chain-specific third strand synthesis with indices. Second strand synthesis was primed from the SP2 site. MiXCR, run by TCRdb on the 5' RACE reads, gives a single entry per CDR3 protein. Found here are about 17,000 distinct CDR3 sequences, about 5.4% of them singletons; the top ten hold under 2%.

This sample was included in a study of HIV-infected patients and healthy controls. General study findings and limits: In healthy controls, MAIT alpha CDR3s were common; in HIV+ repertoires, severely depleted.

This receptor was obtained from an adult in good health. V and J are TRBV20-1 and TRBJ2-5; 9 nucleotides line up with TRBD2. The sequenced sample was blood. The CDR3 loop is CSARSSGAKETQYF. The CDR3 DNA follows: TGCAGTGCTAGATCTAGCGGGGCAAAAGAGACCCAGTACTTC.